A selection of T cell receptor beta chains follows, all from one sample in a study of T cells in Graves' hyperthyroidism and ophthalmopathy. TCRdb independently ran MiXCR on the multiplex PCR reads; one entry per CDR3 protein. The table includes roughly 380,000 distinct CDR3 sequences, approximately 14% detected once. Sequencing was carried out using blood. The receptors were sampled from a woman aged 55-69 years with Graves' hyperthyroidism. The CDR3 runs from the conserved cysteine through the conserved F or W. The order of the fields is CDR3 length, clone size, J gene, V gene, D gene, CDR3 DNA, CDR3 protein. The D gene is left open where the match is weak. Some rows have no size entry. The others give once, few or many, or a class for an expanded clone.

>14|-|TRBJ1-4|TRBV4-1|-
TGCGCCAGTGCAGGCGGCGGTATTAGGGAAAAACTGTTTTTT
CASAGGGIREKLFF
>13|many|TRBJ2-5|TRBV19|-
TGTGCCAGTAGTCTCCGGCTGGGAGAGACCCAGTACTTC
CASSLRLGETQYF
>15|few|TRBJ2-1|TRBV12-5|-
TGTGCTAGTGGCGAGAACCCGGGACGGCGGAATGAGCAGTTCTTC
CASGENPGRRNEQFF
>15|many|TRBJ2-7|TRBV7-3|TRBD2
TGTGCCAGCAGCGTCGGACTAGCGGGAAACCACGAGCAGTACTTC
CASSVGLAGNHEQYF
>15|many|TRBJ1-2|TRBV2|TRBD1
TGTGCCAGCAGGCCACAGGGGGCAAGTGCCTATGGCTACACCTTC
CASRPQGASAYGYTF
>18|few|TRBJ1-3|TRBV5-1|TRBD1
TGCGCCAGCAGCTTGGAGGCAGGGGGACCCATCTCTGGAAACACCATATATTTT
CASSLEAGGPISGNTIYF
>13|many|TRBJ2-7|TRBV12-3/TRBV12-4|-
TGTGCCAGCAGTTTAGACCCCTGGGACGAGCAGTACTTC
CASSLDPWDEQYF
>13|-|TRBJ1-2|TRBV19|-
TGTGCCAGTAGTATGGGGTCTAACTATGGCTACACCTTC
CASSMGSNYGYTF
>16|-|TRBJ2-7|TRBV5-1|-
TGCGCCAGCAGCTTGGGTGGCGGGGAGACCTTAATCCAGCAGTACTTC
CASSLGGGETLIQQYF
>16|few|TRBJ2-1|TRBV20-1|TRBD2
TGCAGTGCCCGATCGACTAGCGGGAAGGGTGGCAATGAGCAGTTCTTC
CSARSTSGKGGNEQFF
>12|many|TRBJ1-1|TRBV12-5|-
TGTGCTAGTGGTTTGGTTAAGAGTGAAGCTTTCTTT
CASGLVKSEAFF
>16|few|TRBJ2-5|TRBV5-1|TRBD2
TGCGCCAGCAGTTCTCGAAGACTAGCGGGGCAAGAGACCCAGTACTTC
CASSSRRLAGQETQYF
>17|many|TRBJ2-5|TRBV10-3|TRBD2
TGTGCCACGCGAGGGACTACCAAAAACGGGGGCCAAGAGACCCAGTACTTC
CATRGTTKNGGQETQYF
>16|many|TRBJ2-7|TRBV5-6|TRBD1
TGTGCCAGCAGCTGGAGAGCCGGGACAGCCACCTACGAGCAGTACTTC
CASSWRAGTATYEQYF
>17|-|TRBJ1-1|TRBV10-3|-
TGTGCCATCAGCTTTACAGAGAGCTTTGGGGATCGCACTGAAGCTTTCTTT
CAISFTESFGDRTEAFF
>18|-|TRBJ2-1|TRBV18|-
TGTGCCAGCTCACCGCCTCCCTTGCTAGCGCCCCAGGGGAATGAGCAGTTCTTC
CASSPPPLLAPQGNEQFF
>15|-|TRBJ2-1|TRBV3-1|-
TGTGCCAGCAGTACCGGGACTCGGGCTTACAATGAGCAGTTCTTC
CASSTGTRAYNEQFF
>15|many|TRBJ2-5|TRBV12-5|TRBD1
TGTGCTAGTGGTTTCCCGGGACAGCCAACCGAGACCCAGTACTTC
CASGFPGQPTETQYF
>19|few|TRBJ2-7|TRBV10-3|TRBD1
TGTGCCATCAGTGAGTCCCGGGACAGGGCTCCTAAGGTGTCTGGGAAGGAGTACTTC
CAISESRDRAPKVSGKEYF
>15|-|TRBJ2-1|TRBV5-1|-
TGCGCCAGCAGCTTGGCTGTAGCGTCTAACAATGAGCAGTTCTTC
CASSLAVASNNEQFF
>16|many|TRBJ2-7|TRBV20-1|-
TGCAGTGCTAGAGACCCTTCCGGGCAGAGAAAATACGAGCAGTACTTC
CSARDPSGQRKYEQYF
>13|few|TRBJ2-2|TRBV20-1|-
TGCAGTGCTCGAACGCCGAACACCGGGGAGCTGTTTTTT
CSARTPNTGELFF
>14|many|TRBJ2-7|TRBV29-1|-
TGCAGCGTCCTTCCGGGACTCAGCTCCTACGAGCAGTACTTC
CSVLPGLSSYEQYF
>15|few|TRBJ1-1|TRBV4-2|TRBD1
TGTGCCAGCAGCTTTCAGGGGGCAGGAAACACTGAAGCTTTCTTT
CASSFQGAGNTEAFF
>15|many|TRBJ1-1|TRBV4-1|-
TGCGCCAGCAGCCAAGATCCGGAGGTGAACACTGAAGCTTTCTTT
CASSQDPEVNTEAFF
>15|few|TRBJ1-4|TRBV19|-
TGTGCCAGTAGTATAGTCCAGGCAGGACGCGAAAAACTGTTTTTT
CASSIVQAGREKLFF
>15|-|TRBJ1-4|TRBV3-1|-
TGTGCCAGCAGCCAAAGACAGTACACCGATGAAAAACTGTTTTTT
CASSQRQYTDEKLFF
>15|-|TRBJ1-2|TRBV24-1|-
TGTGCCACCAGTGATCACCAACAGGGTAACTATGGCTACACCTTC
CATSDHQQGNYGYTF
>14|few|TRBJ1-2|TRBV3-1|TRBD1
TGTGCCAGCAGCCAAGTTGAGGGGGCATATGGCTACACCTTC
CASSQVEGAYGYTF
>18|once|TRBJ2-5|TRBV7-9|TRBD2
TGTGCCAGCAGCTTACCGAGCGGGAGGGGTTCGGTCCAAGAGACCCAGTACTTC
CASSLPSGRGSVQETQYF
>15|many|TRBJ2-5|TRBV24-1|TRBD1
TGTGCCACCAGTGACCGTAACAGGGGACAAGAGACCCAGTACTTC
CATSDRNRGQETQYF
>15|many|TRBJ1-5|TRBV19|TRBD1
TGTGCCAGTAGTCTGGGACAGACCAGGACAATGCCCCAGCATTTT
CASSLGQTRTMPQHF
>14|few|TRBJ1-1|TRBV2|-
TGTGCCAGCAGTGAAACCCAAGGGAGCACTGAAGCTTTCTTT
CASSETQGSTEAFF
>15|many|TRBJ2-1|TRBV6-1|TRBD2
TGTGCCAGCAGTGGACGGACTAGCGGGAACAATGAGCAGTTCTTC
CASSGRTSGNNEQFF
>13|many|TRBJ2-5|TRBV20-1|-
TGCAGTGCTAGAGTAGGGGGGACGGAGACCCAGTACTTC
CSARVGGTETQYF
>15|few|TRBJ2-7|TRBV27|-
TGTGCCAGCAGTTTAAGGGGGGCTCATCACTACGAGCAGTACTTC
CASSLRGAHHYEQYF
>17|many|TRBJ1-3|TRBV10-3|-
TGTGCCATCGGCAGGTTGGCTCCGGCCCGCTCTGGAAACACCATATATTTT
CAIGRLAPARSGNTIYF
>16|many|TRBJ1-6|TRBV12-5|-
TGTGCTAGTGGTTTGCTCCGGACAGATTTTAATTCACCCCTCCACTTT
CASGLLRTDFNSPLHF
>14|-|TRBJ2-3|TRBV9|TRBD2
TGTGCCAGCAGCGTAGACGGGGGGGACCCTACGCAGTATTTT
CASSVDGGDPTQYF
>14|many|TRBJ2-1|TRBV29-1|-
TGCAGCGTCAGTAGCGCGAGCTCCTACAATGAGCAGTTCTTC
CSVSSASSYNEQFF
>21|-|TRBJ1-2|TRBV24-1|-
TGTGCCACCAGTGGCCCCCTTTTCGGCGAGCAGTACCTCGGGCCGGCTGGTTCGTACACCTTC
CATSGPLFGEQYLGPAGSYTF
>15|-|TRBJ1-2|TRBV4-1|-
TGCGCCAGCAGCCAAGATCGGCACCCGATCTATGGCTACACCTTC
CASSQDRHPIYGYTF
>15|many|TRBJ2-5|TRBV18|TRBD1
TGTGCCAGCTCACCAGGACAGGGACGGGAAGAGACCCAGTACTTC
CASSPGQGREETQYF
>12|-|TRBJ1-4|TRBV6-1|-
TGTGCCAGCAACAGGGTTAATGAAAAACTGTTTTTT
CASNRVNEKLFF
>18|many|TRBJ2-3|TRBV5-1|TRBD2
TGCGCCAGCAGCTTGGCTGTTAGCGGGAGTTCTAGCACAGATACGCAGTATTTT
CASSLAVSGSSSTDTQYF
>13|many|TRBJ1-1|TRBV30|-
TGTGCCTGGAGTTCCACCTCGGGACACGAAGCTTTCTTT
CAWSSTSGHEAFF
>14|few|TRBJ2-1|TRBV3-1|TRBD2
TGTGCCAGCAGCCAAGGTCCTAGCGGGAGGGAGCAGTTCTTC
CASSQGPSGREQFF
>14|few|TRBJ2-7|TRBV5-6|-
TGTGCCAGCAGCTTGTGGGCTACTGTATACGAGCAGTACTTC
CASSLWATVYEQYF
>15|few|TRBJ2-7|TRBV9|-
TGTGCCAGCAGCGTAGACCCCAGCAGCTCCTACGAGCAGTACTTC
CASSVDPSSSYEQYF
>16|-|TRBJ1-3|TRBV14|-
TGTGCCAGCAGCCAATCATTCCTTTACTCTGGAAACACCATATATTTT
CASSQSFLYSGNTIYF